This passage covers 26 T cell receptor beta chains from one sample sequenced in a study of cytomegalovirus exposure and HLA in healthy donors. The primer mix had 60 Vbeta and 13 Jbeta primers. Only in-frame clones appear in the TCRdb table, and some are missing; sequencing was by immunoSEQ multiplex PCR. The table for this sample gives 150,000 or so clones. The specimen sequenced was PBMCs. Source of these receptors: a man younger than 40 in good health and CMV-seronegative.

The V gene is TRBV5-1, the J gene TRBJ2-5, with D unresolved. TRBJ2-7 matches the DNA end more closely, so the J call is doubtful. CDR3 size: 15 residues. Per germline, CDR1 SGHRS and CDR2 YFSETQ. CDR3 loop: CASSLGVTSAYEQYF. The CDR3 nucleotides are TGCGCCAGCAGCTTGGGGGTAACGAGCGCCTACGAGCAGTACTTC.

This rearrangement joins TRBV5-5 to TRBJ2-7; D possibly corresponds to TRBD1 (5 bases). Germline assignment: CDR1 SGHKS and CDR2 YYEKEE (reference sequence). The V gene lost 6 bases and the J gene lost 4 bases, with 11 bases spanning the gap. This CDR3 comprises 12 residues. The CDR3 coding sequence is TGTGCCAGCAACAGGAAACTGTACGAGCAGTACTTC. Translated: CASNRKLYEQYF. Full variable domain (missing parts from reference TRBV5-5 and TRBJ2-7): DAGVTQSPTHLIKTRGQQVTLRCSPISGHKSVSWYQQVLGQGPQFIFQYYEKEERGRGNFPDRFSARQFPNYSSELNVNALLLGDSALYLCASNRKLYEQYFGPGTRLTVT.

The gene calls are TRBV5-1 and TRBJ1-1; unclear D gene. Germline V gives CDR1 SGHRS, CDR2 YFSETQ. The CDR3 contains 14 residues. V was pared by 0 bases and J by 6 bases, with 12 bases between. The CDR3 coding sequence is TGCGCCAGCAGCTTGGCCGGAGGGTACTCTGAAGCTTTCTTT. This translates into CASSLAGGYSEAFF.

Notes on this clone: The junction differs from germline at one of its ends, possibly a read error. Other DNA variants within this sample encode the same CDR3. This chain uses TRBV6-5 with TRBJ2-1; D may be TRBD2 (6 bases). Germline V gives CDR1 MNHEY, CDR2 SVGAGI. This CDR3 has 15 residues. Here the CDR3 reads CASSYSGSSYNEQFF. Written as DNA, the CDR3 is TGTGCCAGCAGCTACTCCGGGAGCTCCTACAATGAGCAGTTCTTC.

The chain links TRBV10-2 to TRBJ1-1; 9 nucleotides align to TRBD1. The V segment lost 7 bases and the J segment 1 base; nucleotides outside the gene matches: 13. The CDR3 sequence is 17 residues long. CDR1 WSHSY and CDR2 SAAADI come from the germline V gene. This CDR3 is CASTLQGAGAANTEAFF. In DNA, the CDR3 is TGCGCCAGCACCCTACAGGGGGCGGGGGCCGCGAACACTGAAGCTTTCTTT.

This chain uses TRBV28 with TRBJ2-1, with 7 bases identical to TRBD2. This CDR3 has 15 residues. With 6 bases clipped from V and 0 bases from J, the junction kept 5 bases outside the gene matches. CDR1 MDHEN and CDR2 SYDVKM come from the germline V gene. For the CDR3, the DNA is TGTGCCAGCAGCTTGGGGGGGGGCTCCTACAATGAGCAGTTCTTC. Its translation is CASSLGGGSYNEQFF. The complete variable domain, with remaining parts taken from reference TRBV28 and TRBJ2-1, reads DVKVTQSSRYLVKRTGEKVFLECVQDMDHENMFWYRQDPGLGLRLIYFSYDVKMKEKGDIPEGYSVSREKKERFSLILESASTNQTSMYLCASSLGGGSYNEQFFGPGTRLTVL.

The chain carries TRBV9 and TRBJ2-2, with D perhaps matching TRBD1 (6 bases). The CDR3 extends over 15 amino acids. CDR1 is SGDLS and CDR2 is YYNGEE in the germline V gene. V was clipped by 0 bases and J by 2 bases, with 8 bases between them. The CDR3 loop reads CASSVVGGNTGELFF. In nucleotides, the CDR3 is TGTGCCAGCAGCGTAGTAGGGGGAAACACCGGGGAGCTGTTTTTT.

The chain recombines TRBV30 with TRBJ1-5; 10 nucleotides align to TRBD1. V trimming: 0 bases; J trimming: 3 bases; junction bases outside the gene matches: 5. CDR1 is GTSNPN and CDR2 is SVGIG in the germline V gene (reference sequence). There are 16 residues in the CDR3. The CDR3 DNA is TGTGCCTGGAGTGTGGCTGGACAGGGGGACAATCAGCCCCAGCATTTT. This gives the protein CAWSVAGQGDNQPQHF.

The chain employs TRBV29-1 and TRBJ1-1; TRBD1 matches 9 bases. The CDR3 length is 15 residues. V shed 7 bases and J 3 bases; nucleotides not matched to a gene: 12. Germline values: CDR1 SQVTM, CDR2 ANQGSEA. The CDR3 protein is CSGRDRAGGDTEAFF. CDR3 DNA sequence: TGCAGCGGCCGGGACAGGGCAGGAGGGGACACTGAAGCTTTCTTT.

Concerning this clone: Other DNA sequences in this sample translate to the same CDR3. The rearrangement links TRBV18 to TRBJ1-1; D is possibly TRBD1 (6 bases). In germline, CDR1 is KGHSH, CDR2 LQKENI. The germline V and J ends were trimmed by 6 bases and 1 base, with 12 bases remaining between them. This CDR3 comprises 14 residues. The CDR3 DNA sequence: TGTGCCAGCTCCCGAGGACAGCCGAACACTGAAGCTTTCTTT. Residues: CASSRGQPNTEAFF.

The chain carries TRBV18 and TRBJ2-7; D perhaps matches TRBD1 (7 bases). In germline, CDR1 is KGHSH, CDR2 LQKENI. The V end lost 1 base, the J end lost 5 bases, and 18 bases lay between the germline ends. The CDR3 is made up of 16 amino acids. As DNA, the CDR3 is TGTGCCAGCTCACCACTGGGACGGAGGGGGACAGACGAGCAGTACTTC. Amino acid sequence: CASSPLGRRGTDEQYF.

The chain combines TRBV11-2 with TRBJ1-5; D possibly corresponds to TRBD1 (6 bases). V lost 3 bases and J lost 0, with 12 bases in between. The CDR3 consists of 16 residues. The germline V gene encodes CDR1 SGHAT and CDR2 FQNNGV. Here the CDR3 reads CASSFQTGYSNQPQHF. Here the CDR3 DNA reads TGTGCCAGCAGCTTTCAAACAGGGTATAGCAATCAGCCCCAGCATTTT.

The CDR3 loop reads CASSEIGRATGLKTQYF. CDR3 nucleotide sequence: TGTGCCAGCAGTGAAATCGGGCGAGCAACGGGGTTAAAGACCCAGTACTTC. The chain combines TRBV6-1 with TRBJ2-5, with D maybe TRBD2 (5 bases). Germline values: CDR1 MNHNS, CDR2 SASEGT. The germline V and J ends were trimmed by 2 bases and 6 bases, with 22 bases remaining between them. The CDR3 contains 17 residues.

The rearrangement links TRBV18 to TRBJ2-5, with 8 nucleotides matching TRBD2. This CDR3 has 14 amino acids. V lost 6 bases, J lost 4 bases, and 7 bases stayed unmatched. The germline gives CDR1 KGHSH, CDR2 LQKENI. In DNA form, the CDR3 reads TGTGCCAGCTCCCTCGCGGGGGGTTCAGAGACCCAGTACTTC. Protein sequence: CASSLAGGSETQYF.

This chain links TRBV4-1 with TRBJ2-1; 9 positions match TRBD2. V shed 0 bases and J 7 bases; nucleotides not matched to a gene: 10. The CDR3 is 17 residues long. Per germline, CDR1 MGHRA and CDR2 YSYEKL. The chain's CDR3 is CASSQDSAAGGRNEQFF. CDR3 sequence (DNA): TGCGCCAGCAGCCAAGATTCAGCAGCGGGAGGTCGGAATGAGCAGTTCTTC.

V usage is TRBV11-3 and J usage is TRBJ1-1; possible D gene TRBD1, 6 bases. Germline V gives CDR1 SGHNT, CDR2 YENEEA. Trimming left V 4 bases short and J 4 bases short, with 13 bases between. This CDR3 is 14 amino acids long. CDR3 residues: CASSSADRFTEAFF. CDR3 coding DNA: TGTGCCAGCAGCTCCGCAGACAGGTTCACTGAAGCTTTCTTT. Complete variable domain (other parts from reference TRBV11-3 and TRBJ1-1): EAGVVQSPRYKIIEKKQPVAFWCNPISGHNTLYWYLQNLGQGPELLIRYENEEAVDDSQLPKDRFSAERLKGVDSTLKIQPAELGDSAVYLCASSSADRFTEAFFGQGTRLTVV.

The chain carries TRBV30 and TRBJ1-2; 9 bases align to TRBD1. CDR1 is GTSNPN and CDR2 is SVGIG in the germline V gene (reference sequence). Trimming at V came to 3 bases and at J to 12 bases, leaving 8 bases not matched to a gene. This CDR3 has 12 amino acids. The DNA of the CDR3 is TGTGCCTGGAGCCCCGGGGACAGGGTCGACACCTTC. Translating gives CAWSPGDRVDTF.

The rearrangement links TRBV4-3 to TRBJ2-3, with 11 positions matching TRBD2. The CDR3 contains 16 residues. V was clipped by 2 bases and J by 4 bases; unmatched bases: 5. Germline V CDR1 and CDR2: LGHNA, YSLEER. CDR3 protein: CASSQNPGLAADTQYF. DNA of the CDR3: TGCGCCAGCAGCCAAAACCCGGGACTAGCGGCAGATACGCAGTATTTT.

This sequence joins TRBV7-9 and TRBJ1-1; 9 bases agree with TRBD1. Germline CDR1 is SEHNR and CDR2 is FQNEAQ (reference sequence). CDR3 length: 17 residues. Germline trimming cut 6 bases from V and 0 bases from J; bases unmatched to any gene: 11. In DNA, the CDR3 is TGTGCCAGCAGGCCAATACAGGGGGCGACTTTGAACACTGAAGCTTTCTTT. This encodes CASRPIQGATLNTEAFF.

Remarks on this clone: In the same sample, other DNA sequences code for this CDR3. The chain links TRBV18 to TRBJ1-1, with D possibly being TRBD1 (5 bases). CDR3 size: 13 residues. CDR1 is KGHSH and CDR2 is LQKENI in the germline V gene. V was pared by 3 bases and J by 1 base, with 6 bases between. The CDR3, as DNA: TGTGCCAGCTCACCGACAGAGAACACTGAAGCTTTCTTT. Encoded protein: CASSPTENTEAFF.

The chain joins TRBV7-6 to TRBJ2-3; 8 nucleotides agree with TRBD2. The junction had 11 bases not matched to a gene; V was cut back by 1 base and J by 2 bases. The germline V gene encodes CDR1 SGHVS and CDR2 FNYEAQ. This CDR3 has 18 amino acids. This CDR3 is CASSLGMAGGAVTDTQYF. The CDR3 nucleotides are TGTGCCAGCAGCTTAGGTATGGCGGGAGGTGCGGTCACAGATACGCAGTATTTT.

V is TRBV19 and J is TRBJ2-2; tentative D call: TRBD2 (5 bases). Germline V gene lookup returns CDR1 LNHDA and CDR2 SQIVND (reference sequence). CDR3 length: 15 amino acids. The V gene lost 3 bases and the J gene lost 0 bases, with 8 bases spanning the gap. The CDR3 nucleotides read TGTGCCAGTAGTATCGGGATTACGAACACCGGGGAGCTGTTTTTT. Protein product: CASSIGITNTGELFF.

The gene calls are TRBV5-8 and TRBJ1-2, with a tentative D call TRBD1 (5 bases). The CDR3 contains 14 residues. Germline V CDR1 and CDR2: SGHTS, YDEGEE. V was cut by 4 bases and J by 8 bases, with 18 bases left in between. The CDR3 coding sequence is TGTGCCAGCAGCCACTACATGGCAGGGTTGGGCTACACCTTC. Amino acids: CASSHYMAGLGYTF.

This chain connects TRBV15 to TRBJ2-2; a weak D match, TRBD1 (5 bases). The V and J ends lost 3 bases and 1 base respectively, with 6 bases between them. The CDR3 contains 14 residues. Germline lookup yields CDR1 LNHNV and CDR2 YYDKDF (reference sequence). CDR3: CATSRGQNTGELFF. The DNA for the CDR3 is TGTGCCACCAGCAGGGGGCAGAACACCGGGGAGCTGTTTTTT.

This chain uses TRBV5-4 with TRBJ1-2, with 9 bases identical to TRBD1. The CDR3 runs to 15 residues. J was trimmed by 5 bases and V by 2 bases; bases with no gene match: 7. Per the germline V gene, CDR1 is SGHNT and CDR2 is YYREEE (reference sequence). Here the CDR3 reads CASSFTQGARYGYTF. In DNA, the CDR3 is TGTGCCAGCAGCTTCACACAGGGGGCGCGTTATGGCTACACCTTC.

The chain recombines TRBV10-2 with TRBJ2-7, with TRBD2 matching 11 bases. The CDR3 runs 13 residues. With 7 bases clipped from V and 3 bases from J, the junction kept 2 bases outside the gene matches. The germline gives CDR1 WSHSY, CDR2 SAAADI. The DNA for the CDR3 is TGCGCCAGCAACGGACTAGCGGGCTACGAGCAGTACTTC. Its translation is CASNGLAGYEQYF.